The rows below give T cell receptor beta chains drawn from one sample of a study of cytomegalovirus exposure and HLA in healthy donors. Profiled with immunoSEQ multiplex PCR; TCRdb holds only in-frame clones, not every one. The sample contains about 110,000 clones, around 83% of which appear only once. Sequencing input: PBMCs. The source is a man aged 25 to 40 in good health and CMV-seropositive. Both conserved end residues are part of each CDR3. D genes are given only for firm matches. Size is omitted from some rows. Given values are once, few, many or a class for expanded clones.

cdr3_aa	cdr3_nt	d_call	v_call	clone_size	j_call
CASSFFGLGDNEQFF	TGCGCCAGCAGCTTCTTTGGGCTAGGGGACAATGAGCAGTTCTTC	NA	TRBV5-1	NA	TRBJ2-1
CASSYQGGVYEQYF	TGTGCCAGCAGTTACCAGGGAGGGGTCTACGAGCAGTACTTC	TRBD2	TRBV6-5	NA	TRBJ2-7
CASSRRTGGWETQYF	TGTGCCAGCAGCCGGAGGACAGGGGGCTGGGAGACCCAGTACTTC	TRBD1	TRBV7-2	once	TRBJ2-5
CASSLDRDYNEQFF	TGTGCCAGCAGCCTCGACAGGGACTACAATGAGCAGTTCTTC	TRBD1	TRBV7-9	NA	TRBJ2-1
CASSESNRYYGYTF	TGTGCCAGCAGTGAATCCAACAGATACTATGGCTACACCTTC	NA	TRBV25-1	NA	TRBJ1-2
CASSPRTWTDTQYF	TGTGCCAGCAGTCCGCGCACCTGGACAGATACGCAGTATTTT	NA	TRBV28	NA	TRBJ2-3
CASSLDRLRERDTDTQYF	TGTGCCAGCAGCTTAGATCGGTTACGGGAGAGGGACACAGATACGCAGTATTTT	NA	TRBV7-8	once	TRBJ2-3
CASRWTGGDEKLFF	TGTGCCAGCAGATGGACAGGGGGCGATGAAAAACTGTTTTTT	TRBD1	TRBV5-5	NA	TRBJ1-4
CASSLPGEVAGNEQFF	TGTGCCAGCAGCTTACCAGGCGAAGTCGCGGGCAATGAGCAGTTCTTC	NA	TRBV5-4	NA	TRBJ2-1
CASSPIGGSNQPQHF	TGCGCCAGCAGCCCGATCGGGGGTAGCAATCAGCCCCAGCATTTT	NA	TRBV5-1	once	TRBJ1-5
CASSGRGSAFSGNTIYF	TGTGCCAGCAGCGGAAGGGGGTCCGCCTTCTCTGGAAACACCATATATTTT	NA	TRBV11-2	NA	TRBJ1-3
CASSFRFSGTEPYEQYF	TGTGCCAGCAGCTTCCGCTTTTCCGGGACAGAACCCTACGAGCAGTACTTC	TRBD1	TRBV11-2	NA	TRBJ2-7
CASSQDGQGSYNEQFF	TGTGCCAGCAGCCAAGATGGCCAGGGATCCTACAATGAGCAGTTCTTC	NA	TRBV4-2	NA	TRBJ2-1
CASSQDPEIGANEKLFF	TGTGCCAGCAGCCAAGATCCGGAGATCGGGGCTAATGAAAAACTGTTTTTT	NA	TRBV4-2	once	TRBJ1-4